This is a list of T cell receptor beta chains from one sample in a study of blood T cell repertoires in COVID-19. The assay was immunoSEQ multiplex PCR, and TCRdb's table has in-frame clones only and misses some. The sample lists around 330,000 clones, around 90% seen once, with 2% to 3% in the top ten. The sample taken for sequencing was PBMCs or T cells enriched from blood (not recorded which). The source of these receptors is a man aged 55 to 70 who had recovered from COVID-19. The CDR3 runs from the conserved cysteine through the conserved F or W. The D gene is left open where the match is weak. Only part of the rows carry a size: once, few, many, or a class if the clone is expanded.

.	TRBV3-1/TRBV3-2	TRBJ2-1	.	CASSQTPSASWDEQFF	TGTGCCAGCAGCCAAACTCCTAGCGCCTCTTGGGATGAGCAGTTCTTC
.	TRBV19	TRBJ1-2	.	CASSALSPRQVNYTF	TGTGCCAGTAGTGCACTTTCCCCACGGCAGGTTAACTACACCTTC
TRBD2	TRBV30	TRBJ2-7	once	CAWSMGRGASGRYEQYF	TGTGCCTGGAGTATGGGGCGGGGGGCTAGCGGGAGATACGAGCAGTACTTC
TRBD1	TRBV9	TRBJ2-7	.	CASSVGDRGYEQYF	TGTGCCAGCAGCGTAGGGGACAGGGGCTACGAGCAGTACTTC
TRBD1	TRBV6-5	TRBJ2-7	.	CASSTRDRVYEQYF	TGTGCCAGCAGTACCCGGGACAGGGTCTACGAGCAGTACTTC
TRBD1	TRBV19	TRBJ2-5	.	CASSIRAGGETQYF	TGTGCCAGTAGTATACGCGCAGGGGGAGAGACCCAGTACTTC
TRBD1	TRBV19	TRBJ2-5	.	CASSTTGGRGETQYF	TGTGCCAGTAGTACGACAGGGGGTCGCGGAGAGACCCAGTACTTC
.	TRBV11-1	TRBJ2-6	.	CASSLDYSGANVLTF	TGTGCCAGCAGCCTCGACTACTCTGGGGCCAACGTCCTGACTTTC
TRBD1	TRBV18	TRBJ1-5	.	CASSPMGQSDSNQPQHF	TGTGCCAGCTCACCAATGGGACAGAGTGATAGCAATCAGCCCCAGCATTTT
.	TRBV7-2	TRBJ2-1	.	CASSLATSLANEQFF	TGTGCCAGCAGCTTAGCTACTAGCCTAGCCAATGAGCAGTTCTTC
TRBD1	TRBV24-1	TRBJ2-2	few	CATRGQGATGELFF	TGTGCCACCAGGGGACAGGGGGCGACCGGGGAGCTGTTTTTT
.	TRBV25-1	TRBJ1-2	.	CASSESVEPHYGYTF	TGTGCCAGCAGTGAATCGGTCGAGCCCCACTATGGCTACACCTTC
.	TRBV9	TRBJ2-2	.	CASSVEGVAGELFF	TGTGCCAGCAGCGTAGAGGGGGTAGCCGGGGAGCTGTTTTTT
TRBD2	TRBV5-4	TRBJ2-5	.	CASSPGTSGRYETQYF	TGTGCCAGCAGCCCGGGGACTAGCGGGAGGTATGAGACCCAGTACTTC
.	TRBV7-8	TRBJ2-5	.	CASSLALSVQETQYF	TGTGCCAGCAGCTTAGCGCTTTCGGTCCAAGAGACCCAGTACTTC
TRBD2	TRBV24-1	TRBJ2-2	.	CATSDPNTSGRFNTGELFF	TGTGCCACCAGTGACCCTAATACTAGCGGGAGGTTTAACACCGGGGAGCTGTTTTTT
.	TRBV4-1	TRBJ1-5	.	CASSQQNNQPQHF	TGCGCCAGCAGCCAACAAAACAATCAGCCCCAGCATTTT
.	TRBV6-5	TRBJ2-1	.	CASALSYNEQFF	TGTGCCAGCGCGCTGTCCTACAATGAGCAGTTCTTC
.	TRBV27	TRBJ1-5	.	CASSLGQNSNQPQHF	TGTGCCAGCAGTTTAGGACAGAATAGCAATCAGCCCCAGCATTTT
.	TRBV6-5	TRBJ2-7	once	CASSYNYEQYF	TGTGCCAGCAGTTATAACTACGAGCAGTACTTC
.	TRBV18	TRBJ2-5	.	CASSLTQGETQYF	TGTGCCAGCTCACTCACCCAGGGAGAGACCCAGTACTTC
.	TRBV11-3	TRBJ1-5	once	CASSLATHQPQHF	TGTGCCAGCAGCTTAGCCACACATCAGCCCCAGCATTTT
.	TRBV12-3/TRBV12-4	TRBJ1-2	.	CASSSGGDYGYTF	TGTGCCAGCAGTTCCGGGGGGGACTATGGCTACACCTTC